Listed below are T cell receptor beta chains from one sample, sequenced in a study of beta chain features in type 1 diabetes. The table came from immunoSEQ multiplex PCR; TCRdb's copy has only in-frame clones and leaves some out. The profile shows 200,000 to 250,000 clones, about 25% of them singletons. Sequencing input: central memory CD4+ T cells from blood. The origin of the receptors is a man in his thirties or forties in good health. CDR3s include the opening cysteine and the closing phenylalanine or tryptophan. Only some rows state a clone size, as once, few, many or a class for expanded clones.

clone_size,v_call,cdr3_aa
-,TRBV12-5,CASALNRQGPSYEQYF
few,TRBV20-1,CSARGQAEAFF
few,TRBV6-6,CASSYDRNSYEQYF
few,TRBV19,CASGQGYNGEAFF
-,TRBV2,CASSEDAGGTDTQYF
-,TRBV7-7,CASSSGAGGRETQYF
-,TRBV9,CASSVAPDSLNEQFF
few,TRBV7-9,CASSSPAGTGGPPTYEQYF
-,TRBV5-1,CASSSHGPSPYYEQYF
-,TRBV6-6,CASRAAGVAYNEQFF
few,TRBV5-6,CASSYDRGNTEAFF
-,TRBV27,CASSLRTSGAPSTDTQYF
few,TRBV28,CASSSSGSGRVQETQYF
-,TRBV29-1,CSAQARGRTETQYF
-,TRBV11-2,CASSLGQRGAVGTQYF
few,TRBV7-2,CASTKGDRVLPEQYF
many,TRBV7-2,CASSTRQGTGELFF
-,TRBV7-2,CASGGAYEQYF
-,TRBV30,CAWRGVSDALFYEQYF
-,TRBV6-5,CASSLDGTSYNSPLHF
-,TRBV7-2,CASSRQTGGSYEQYF
many,TRBV25-1,CASSERNTEAFF
-,TRBV25-1,CASTGRTGDGYTF
few,TRBV4-3,CASSQGKGQGAYTDTQYF
few,TRBV6-5,CASRGTGEETQYF
-,TRBV7-2,CASRTLGLAVYNEQFF
few,TRBV10-3,CAITDGLLQYF
few,TRBV4-3,CASSQAGGMPQHF
few,TRBV7-9,CASRRAAGPYEQYF
few,TRBV30,CAWSESRDTQYF